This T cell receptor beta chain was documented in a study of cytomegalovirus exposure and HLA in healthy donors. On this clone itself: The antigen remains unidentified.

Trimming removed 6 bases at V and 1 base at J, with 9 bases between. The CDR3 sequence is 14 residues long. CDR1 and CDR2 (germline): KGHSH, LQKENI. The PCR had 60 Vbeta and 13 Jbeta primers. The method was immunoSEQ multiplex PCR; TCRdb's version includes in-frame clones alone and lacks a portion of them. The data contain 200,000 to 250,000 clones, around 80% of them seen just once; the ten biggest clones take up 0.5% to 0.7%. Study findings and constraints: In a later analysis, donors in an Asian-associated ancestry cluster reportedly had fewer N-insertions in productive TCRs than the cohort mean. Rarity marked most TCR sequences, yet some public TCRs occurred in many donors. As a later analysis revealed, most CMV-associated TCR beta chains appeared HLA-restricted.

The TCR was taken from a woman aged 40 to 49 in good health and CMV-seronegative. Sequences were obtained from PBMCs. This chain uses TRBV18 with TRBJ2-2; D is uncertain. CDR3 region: CASSYLENTGELFF. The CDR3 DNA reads TGTGCCAGCTCGTACCTAGAGAACACCGGGGAGCTGTTTTTT. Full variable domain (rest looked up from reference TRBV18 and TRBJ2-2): NAGVMQNPRHLVRRRGQEARLRCSPMKGHSHVYWYRQLPEEGLKFMVYLQKENIIDESGMPKERFSAEFPKEGPSILRIQQVVRGDSAAYFCASSYLENTGELFFGEGSRLTVL.